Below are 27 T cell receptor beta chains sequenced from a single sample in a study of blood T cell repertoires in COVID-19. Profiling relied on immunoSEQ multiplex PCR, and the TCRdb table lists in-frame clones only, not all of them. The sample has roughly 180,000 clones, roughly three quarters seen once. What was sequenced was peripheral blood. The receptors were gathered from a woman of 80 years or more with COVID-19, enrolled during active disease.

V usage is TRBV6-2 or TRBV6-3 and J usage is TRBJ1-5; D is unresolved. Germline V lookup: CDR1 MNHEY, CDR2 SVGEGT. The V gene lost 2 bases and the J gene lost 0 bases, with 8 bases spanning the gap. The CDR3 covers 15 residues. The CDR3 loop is CASSYTEHSNQPQHF. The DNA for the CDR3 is TGTGCCAGCAGTTACACAGAGCATAGCAATCAGCCCCAGCATTTT.

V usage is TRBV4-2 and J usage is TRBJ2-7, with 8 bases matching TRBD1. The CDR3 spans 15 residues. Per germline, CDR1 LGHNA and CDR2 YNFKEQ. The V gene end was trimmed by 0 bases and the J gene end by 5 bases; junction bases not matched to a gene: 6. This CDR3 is CASSQDGQGADEQYF. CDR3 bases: TGTGCCAGCAGCCAAGACGGGCAGGGGGCCGACGAGCAGTACTTC.

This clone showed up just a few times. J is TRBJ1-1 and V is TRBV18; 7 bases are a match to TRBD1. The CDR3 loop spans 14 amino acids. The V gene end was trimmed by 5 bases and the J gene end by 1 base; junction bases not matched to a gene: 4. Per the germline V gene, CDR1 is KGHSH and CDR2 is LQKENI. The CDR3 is CASSETGANTEAFF. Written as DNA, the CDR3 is TGTGCCAGCTCAGAAACAGGGGCGAACACTGAAGCTTTCTTT. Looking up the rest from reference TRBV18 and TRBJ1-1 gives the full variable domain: NAGVMQNPRHLVRRRGQEARLRCSPMKGHSHVYWYRQLPEEGLKFMVYLQKENIIDESGMPKERFSAEFPKEGPSILRIQQVVRGDSAAYFCASSETGANTEAFFGQGTRLTVV.

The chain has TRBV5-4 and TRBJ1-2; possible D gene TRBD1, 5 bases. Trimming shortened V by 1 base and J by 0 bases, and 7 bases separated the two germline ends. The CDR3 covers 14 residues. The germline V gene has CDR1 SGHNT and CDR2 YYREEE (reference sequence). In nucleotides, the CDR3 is TGTGCCAGCAGCTTGAGACAGCCTAACTATGGCTACACCTTC. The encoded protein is CASSLRQPNYGYTF. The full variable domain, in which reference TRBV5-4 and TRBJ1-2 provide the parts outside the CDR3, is ETGVTQSPTHLIKTRGQQVTLRCSSQSGHNTVSWYQQALGQGPQFIFQYYREEENGRGNFPPRFSGLQFPNYSSELNVNALELDDSALYLCASSLRQPNYGYTFGSGTRLTVV.

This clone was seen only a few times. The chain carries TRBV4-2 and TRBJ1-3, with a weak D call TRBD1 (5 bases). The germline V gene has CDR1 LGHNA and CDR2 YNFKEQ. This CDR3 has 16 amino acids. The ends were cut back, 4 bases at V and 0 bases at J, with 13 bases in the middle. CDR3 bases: TGTGCCAGCAGCCTCCTTACGGGGGTCTCTGGAAACACCATATATTTT. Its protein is CASSLLTGVSGNTIYF.

This CDR3 reads CATSDLGTGDQPQHF. The CDR3 DNA follows: TGTGCCACCAGTGATTTAGGGACAGGAGATCAGCCCCAGCATTTT. The V call is TRBV24-1, the J call TRBJ1-5; TRBD1 agrees at 8 bases. Germline values: CDR1 KGHDR, CDR2 SFDVKD. Losses at the gene ends were 1 base for V and 5 bases for J; bases not matched to a gene: 3. This CDR3 is 15 amino acids long.

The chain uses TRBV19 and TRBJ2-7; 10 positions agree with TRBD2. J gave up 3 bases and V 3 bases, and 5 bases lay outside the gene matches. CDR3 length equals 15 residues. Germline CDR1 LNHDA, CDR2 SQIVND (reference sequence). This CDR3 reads CASSIRAGGNYEQYF. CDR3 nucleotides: TGTGCCAGTAGTATCCGAGCGGGAGGGAACTACGAGCAGTACTTC.

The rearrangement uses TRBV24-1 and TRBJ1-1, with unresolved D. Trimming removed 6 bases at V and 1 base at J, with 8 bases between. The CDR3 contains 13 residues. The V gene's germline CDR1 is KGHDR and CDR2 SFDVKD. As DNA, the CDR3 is TGTGCCACCAGTAAGGGAGGGAACACTGAAGCTTTCTTT. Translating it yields CATSKGGNTEAFF.

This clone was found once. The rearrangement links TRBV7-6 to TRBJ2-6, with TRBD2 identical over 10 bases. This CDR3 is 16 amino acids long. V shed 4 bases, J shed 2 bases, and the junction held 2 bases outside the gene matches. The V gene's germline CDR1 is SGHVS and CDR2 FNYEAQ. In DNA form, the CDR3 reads TGTGCCAGCAGCTCACTAGCGGGAACTGGGGCCAACGTCCTGACTTTC. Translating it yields CASSSLAGTGANVLTF.

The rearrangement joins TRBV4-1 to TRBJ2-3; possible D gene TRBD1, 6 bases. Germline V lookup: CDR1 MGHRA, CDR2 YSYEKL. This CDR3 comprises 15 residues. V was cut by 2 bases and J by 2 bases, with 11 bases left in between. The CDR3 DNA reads TGCGCCAGCAGCCAACAACAGGGTCCCACAGATACGCAGTATTTT. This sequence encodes CASSQQQGPTDTQYF.

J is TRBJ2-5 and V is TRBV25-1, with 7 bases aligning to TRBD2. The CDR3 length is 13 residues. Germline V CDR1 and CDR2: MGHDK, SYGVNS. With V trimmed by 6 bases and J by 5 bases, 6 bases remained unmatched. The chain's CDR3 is CASRVGGQETQYF. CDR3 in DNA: TGTGCCAGCAGGGTGGGAGGGCAGGAGACCCAGTACTTC.

The CDR3 DNA sequence: TGCGCCAGCACTGGGACAGGGAAAGAAGCTTTCTTT. Encoded protein: CASTGTGKEAFF. The chain joins TRBV10-2 to TRBJ1-1, with 9 bases identical to TRBD1. With 7 bases clipped from V and 8 bases from J, the junction kept 5 bases outside the gene matches. The germline V gene has CDR1 WSHSY and CDR2 SAAADI. The CDR3 length is 12 residues.

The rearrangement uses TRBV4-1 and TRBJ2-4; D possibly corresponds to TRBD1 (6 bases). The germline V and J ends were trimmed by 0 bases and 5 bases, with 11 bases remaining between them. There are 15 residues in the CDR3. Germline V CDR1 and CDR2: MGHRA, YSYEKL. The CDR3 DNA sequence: TGCGCCAGCAGCCAAGAGGCAGGGGTTCAAAACATTCAGTACTTC. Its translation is CASSQEAGVQNIQYF.

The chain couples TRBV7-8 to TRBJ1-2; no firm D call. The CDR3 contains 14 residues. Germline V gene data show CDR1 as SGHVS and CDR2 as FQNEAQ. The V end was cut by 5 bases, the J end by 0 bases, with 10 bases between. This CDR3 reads CASSQEATNYGYTF. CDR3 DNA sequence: TGTGCCAGCAGCCAAGAGGCCACTAACTATGGCTACACCTTC.

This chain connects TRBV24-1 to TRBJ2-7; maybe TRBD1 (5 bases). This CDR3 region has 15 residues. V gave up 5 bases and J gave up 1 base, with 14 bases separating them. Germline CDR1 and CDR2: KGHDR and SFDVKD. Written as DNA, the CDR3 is TGTGCCACCAGTGCCGGGCCAGGGCGATCCTACGAGCAGTACTTC. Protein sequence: CATSAGPGRSYEQYF.

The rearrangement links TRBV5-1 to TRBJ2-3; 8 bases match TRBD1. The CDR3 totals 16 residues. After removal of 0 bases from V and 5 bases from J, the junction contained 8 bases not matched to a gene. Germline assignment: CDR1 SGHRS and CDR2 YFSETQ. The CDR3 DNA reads TGCGCCAGCAGCTTGGACGCGGACAGGGTGGGAGATACGCAGTATTTT. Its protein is CASSLDADRVGDTQYF.

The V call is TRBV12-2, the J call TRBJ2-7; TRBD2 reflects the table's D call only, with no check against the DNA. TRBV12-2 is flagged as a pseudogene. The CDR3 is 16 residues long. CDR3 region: CASRLVASTSSYEQYF. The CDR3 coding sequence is TGTGCAAGTCGCTTAGTTGCTTCCACGAGCTCCTACGAGCAGTACTTC.

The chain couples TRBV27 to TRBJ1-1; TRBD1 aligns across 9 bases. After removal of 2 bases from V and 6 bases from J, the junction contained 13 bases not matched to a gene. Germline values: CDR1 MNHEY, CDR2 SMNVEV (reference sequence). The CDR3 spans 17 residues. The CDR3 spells CASSLTPPGTGYPEAFF. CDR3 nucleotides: TGTGCCAGCAGTTTAACACCCCCCGGGACAGGGTATCCTGAAGCTTTCTTT.

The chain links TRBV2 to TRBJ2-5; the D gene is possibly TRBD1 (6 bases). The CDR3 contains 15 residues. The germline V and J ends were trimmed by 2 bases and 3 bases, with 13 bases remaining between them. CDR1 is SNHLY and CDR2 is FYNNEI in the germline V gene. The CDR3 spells CASSERYRVKETQYF. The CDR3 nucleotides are TGTGCCAGCAGTGAAAGGTACAGGGTGAAAGAGACCCAGTACTTC.

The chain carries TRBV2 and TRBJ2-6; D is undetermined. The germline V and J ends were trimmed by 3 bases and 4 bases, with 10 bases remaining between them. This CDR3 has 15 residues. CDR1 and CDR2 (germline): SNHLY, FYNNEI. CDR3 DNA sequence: TGTGCCAGCAGTGATTTATTGGCCGGGGCCAACGTCCTGACTTTC. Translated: CASSDLLAGANVLTF. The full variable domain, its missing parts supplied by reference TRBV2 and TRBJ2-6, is EPEVTQTPSHQVTQMGQEVILRCVPISNHLYFYWYRQILGQKVEFLVSFYNNEISEKSEIFDDQFSVERPDGSNFTLKIRSTKLEDSAMYFCASSDLLAGANVLTFGAGSRLTVL.

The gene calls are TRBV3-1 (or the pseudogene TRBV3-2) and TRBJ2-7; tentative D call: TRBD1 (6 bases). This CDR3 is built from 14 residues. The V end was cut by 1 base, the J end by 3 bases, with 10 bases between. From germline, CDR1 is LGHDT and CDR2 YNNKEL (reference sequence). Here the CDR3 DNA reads TGTGCCAGCAGCCAAGCGGGACATCTCTACGAGCAGTACTTC. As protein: CASSQAGHLYEQYF.

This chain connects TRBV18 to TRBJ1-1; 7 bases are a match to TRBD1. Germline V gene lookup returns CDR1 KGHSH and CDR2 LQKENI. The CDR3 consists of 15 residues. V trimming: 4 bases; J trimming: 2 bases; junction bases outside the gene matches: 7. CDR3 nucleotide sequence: TGTGCCAGCTCACTCTACGGGACAGCCAACACTGAAGCTTTCTTT. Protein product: CASSLYGTANTEAFF.

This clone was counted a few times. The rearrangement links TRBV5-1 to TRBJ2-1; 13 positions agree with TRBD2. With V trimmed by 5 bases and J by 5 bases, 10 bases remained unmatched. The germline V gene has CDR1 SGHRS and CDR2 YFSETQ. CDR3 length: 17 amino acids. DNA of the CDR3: TGCGCCAGCAGTTTACTTACGGGACTAGCGGGGAACAATGAGCAGTTCTTC. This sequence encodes CASSLLTGLAGNNEQFF.

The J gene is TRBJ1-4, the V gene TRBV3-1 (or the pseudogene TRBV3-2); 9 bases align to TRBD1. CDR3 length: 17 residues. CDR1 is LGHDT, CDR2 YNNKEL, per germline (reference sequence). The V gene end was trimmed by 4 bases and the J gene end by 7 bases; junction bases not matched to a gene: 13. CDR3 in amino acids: CASSLRTGVRKAEKLFF. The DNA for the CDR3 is TGTGCCAGCAGCCTCAGGACAGGGGTGAGAAAGGCTGAAAAACTGTTTTTT.

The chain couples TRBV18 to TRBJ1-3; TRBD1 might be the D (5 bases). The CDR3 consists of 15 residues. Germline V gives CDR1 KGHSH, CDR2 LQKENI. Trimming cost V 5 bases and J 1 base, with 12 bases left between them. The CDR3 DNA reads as TGTGCCAGCTCAGCTACCAAGGGGTCTGGAAACACCATATATTTT. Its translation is CASSATKGSGNTIYF.

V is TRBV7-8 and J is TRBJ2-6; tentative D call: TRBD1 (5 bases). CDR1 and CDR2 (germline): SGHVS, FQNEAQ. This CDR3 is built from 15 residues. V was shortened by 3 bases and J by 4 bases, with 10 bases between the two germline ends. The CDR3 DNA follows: TGTGCCAGCAGCTTGACAGTGGTGGGGGCCAACGTCCTGACTTTC. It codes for CASSLTVVGANVLTF.

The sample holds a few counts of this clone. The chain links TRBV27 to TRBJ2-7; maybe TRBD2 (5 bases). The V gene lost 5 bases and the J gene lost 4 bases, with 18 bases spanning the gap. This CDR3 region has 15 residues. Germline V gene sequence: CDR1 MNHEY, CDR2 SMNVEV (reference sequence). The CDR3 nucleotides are TGTGCCAGCAGTAGGGCTCTAGCAATGGGGTACGAGCAGTACTTC. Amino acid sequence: CASSRALAMGYEQYF.